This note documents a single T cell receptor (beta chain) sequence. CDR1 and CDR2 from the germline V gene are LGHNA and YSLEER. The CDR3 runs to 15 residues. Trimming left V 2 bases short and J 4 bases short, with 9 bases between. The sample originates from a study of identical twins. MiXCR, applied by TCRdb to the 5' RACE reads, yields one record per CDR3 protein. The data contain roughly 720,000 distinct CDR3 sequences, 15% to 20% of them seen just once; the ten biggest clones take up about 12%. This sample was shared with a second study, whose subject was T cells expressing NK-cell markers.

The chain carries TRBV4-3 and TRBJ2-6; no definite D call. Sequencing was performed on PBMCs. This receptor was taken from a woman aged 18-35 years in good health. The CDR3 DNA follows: TGCGCCAGCAGCCAACAGGTTCCCGGGGCCAACGTCCTGACTTTC. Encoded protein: CASSQQVPGANVLTF.